This T cell receptor (beta chain) was sequenced in a study of T cell clonotyping in hematopoietic cell transplantation. This CDR3 comprises 14 residues. Germline V CDR1 and CDR2: SGHDN, FVKESK. J lost 2 bases, V lost 5 bases, and 3 bases had no gene match. TCRdb's copy holds only in-frame clones and misses some; the assay was immunoSEQ multiplex PCR. The sample records roughly 29,000 clones, roughly three quarters being singletons. As concerns this clone: What it binds is unknown.

Study-level findings and limits: Cells were unsorted, so CD4 and CD8 contributions were not separated.

Time point given: recipient sample about 28 days before transplant, after cytoreduction. The genes are TRBV14 and TRBJ2-7; 10 bases line up with TRBD1. The clonotype originates from a man aged 45-60 years with myelodysplastic syndrome. Some clones in this sample may be carry-over from other donors' samples. The sample here was peripheral blood mononuclear cells, taken before stem cell transplant. DNA for the CDR3: TGTGCCAGCAGCATCGGACAGGGGGCCTACGAGCAGTACTTC. Translated: CASSIGQGAYEQYF.